This TCR beta chain originates from a study of cytotoxic CD8 clonotypes in ibrutinib-treated CLL. General study points: At ibrutinib response, clonality increased, and at progression it declined back toward baseline.

For TCR beta libraries, roughly 1.9 micrograms of genomic DNA were obtained from cryopreserved PBMCs. Target depth was 1 in 200,000 to 1 in 1 million T cells, about 10x per clonotype. Clones were read by immunoSEQ multiplex PCR, and TCRdb kept only the in-frame ones, dropping some. The sample carries 100,000 to 150,000 clones, 80% to 90% recorded once. From germline, CDR1 is SGDLS and CDR2 YYNGEE. The trim removed 5 bases at V and 5 bases at J, leaving 8 bases unmatched. The CDR3 length is 17 residues. As regards this clone: Antigen: not known.

The V gene is TRBV9, the J gene TRBJ2-2; TRBD2 matches at 14 bases. This TCR derives from a human donor with chronic lymphocytic leukemia. The specimen was PBMCs, collected after 24 months of ibrutinib treatment. The CDR3 region has the DNA TGTGCCAGCAGTGGGGGGACTAGCGGGAGAATGACCGGGGAGCTGTTTTTT. Protein sequence: CASSGGTSGRMTGELFF.